This is a list of T cell receptor beta chains from one sample in a study of cytomegalovirus exposure and HLA in healthy donors. Only in-frame clones appear in the TCRdb table, and some are missing; sequencing was by immunoSEQ multiplex PCR. This table holds fewer than 120,000 clones, 76% found once. The sample comprised PBMCs. The receptors derive from a man aged 30 to 45 in good health and CMV-seropositive. CDR3s include the opening cysteine and the closing phenylalanine or tryptophan. D genes are given only for firm matches. Clone size is shown for a subset of rows, as once, few, many or a class of expanded clone.

V	J	size	D	DNA	CDR3
TRBV5-1	TRBJ2-1	-	TRBD2	TGCGCCAGCAGCTTGAATACGGGGGGTCCCAATGAGCAGTTCTTC	CASSLNTGGPNEQFF
TRBV7-9	TRBJ2-3	-	TRBD2	TGTGCCAGCAGCTTAGCCAGCGGGGGGCTAACCACAGATACGCAGTATTTT	CASSLASGGLTTDTQYF
TRBV6-5	TRBJ1-2	-	-	TGTGCCAGCAGTTCAACAGGCTATGGCTACACCTTC	CASSSTGYGYTF
TRBV6-4	TRBJ2-5	-	TRBD1	TGTGCCAGCAGTAGGGATCCCGGGACAGGGGGAGAGACCCAGTACTTC	CASSRDPGTGGETQYF
TRBV2	TRBJ2-7	once	-	TGTGCCAGCAGCAGTTCTTCCTACGAGCAGTACTTC	CASSSSSYEQYF
TRBV7-9	TRBJ1-5	-	-	TGTGCCAGCAGCTTATCGGGGGGTAGCAATCAGCCCCAGCATTTT	CASSLSGGSNQPQHF
TRBV6-6	TRBJ1-5	-	-	TGTGCCAGCTCCAAGGGAGGAAAGGATCAGCCCCAGCATTTT	CASSKGGKDQPQHF
TRBV7-3	TRBJ1-1	few	TRBD1	TGTGCCAGCAGCTTAACGGGGGACAGGGGTACTGAAGCTTTCTTT	CASSLTGDRGTEAFF
TRBV27	TRBJ2-1	once	-	TGTGCCAGCAGTTTCCGGGTCCTCGGTGAGCAGTTCTTC	CASSFRVLGEQFF
TRBV7-2	TRBJ1-4	-	-	TGTGCCAGCAGCCGGCAGGGGCAAGGAGAAAAACTGTTTTTT	CASSRQGQGEKLFF
TRBV7-6	TRBJ1-4	-	-	TGTGCCAGCAGACCCGGCCAGGGCGTTGAAAAACTGTTTTTT	CASRPGQGVEKLFF
TRBV30	TRBJ2-3	few	TRBD2	TGTGCCTGGAGTGCCGGCGGGGGAGGCGCAGATACGCAGTATTTT	CAWSAGGGGADTQYF
TRBV4-2	TRBJ1-5	-	-	TGTGCCAGCAGCCTCGGCGCACAGGGCAGCAATCAGCCCCAGCATTTT	CASSLGAQGSNQPQHF
TRBV6-1	TRBJ1-4	once	-	TGTGCCAGCAGCAGACAGGTGGGGCGTGAAAAACTGTTTTTT	CASSRQVGREKLFF
TRBV4-1	TRBJ2-2	-	-	TGCGCCAGCAGCCAAGACCCCAGGCCCTCCACCGGGGAGCTGTTTTTT	CASSQDPRPSTGELFF
TRBV7-9	TRBJ1-5	once	-	TGTGCCAGCAGCTTAGGGGGGGGGACTCAGCCCCAGCATTTT	CASSLGGGTQPQHF
TRBV18	TRBJ2-5	-	-	TGTGCCAGCTCACCGGGCCCCGTCCAAGAGACCCAGTACTTC	CASSPGPVQETQYF
TRBV5-6	TRBJ2-7	few	TRBD1	TGTGCCAGCAGCTTGCCCTTCGGGACAGGCGGTGAGCAGTACTTC	CASSLPFGTGGEQYF
TRBV10-3	TRBJ2-5	-	TRBD2	TGTGCCATCAGTTCCAGGGCGGGGGGCCAAGAGACCCAGTACTTC	CAISSRAGGQETQYF
TRBV7-2	TRBJ2-7	few	TRBD2	TGTGCCAGCAGCTTAAGCGGGGGGCCCTACGAGCAGTACTTC	CASSLSGGPYEQYF
TRBV29-1	TRBJ1-2	-	-	TGCAGCGTGCCCCGCGAAGAACTTGGCTATGGCTACACCTTC	CSVPREELGYGYTF
TRBV10-2	TRBJ1-1	-	TRBD1	TGCGCCAGCAGTGACTGGGGACAGAGCGAAGCTTTCTTT	CASSDWGQSEAFF
TRBV7-9	TRBJ2-7	-	TRBD1	TGTGCCAGCAGCTTAGCGACAGGGACCTACGAGCAGTACTTC	CASSLATGTYEQYF
TRBV25-1	TRBJ2-3	-	-	TGTGCCAGCAGTAACCCGACAGGAATCCCAGATACGCAGTATTTT	CASSNPTGIPDTQYF
TRBV9	TRBJ2-3	few	TRBD2	TGTGCCAGCAGCCACCGGGGGGGCGGCACAGATACGCAGTATTTT	CASSHRGGGTDTQYF
TRBV28	TRBJ1-2	-	TRBD1	TGTGCCAGCAGTCCGACAGGGAGGGGCTACACCTTC	CASSPTGRGYTF
TRBV19	TRBJ1-2	-	TRBD1	TGTGCCAGTACCTCCGACAGGGGGTTCGATGGCTACACCTTC	CASTSDRGFDGYTF
TRBV27	TRBJ2-7	-	TRBD1	TGTGCCAGCAGTTGGAATCAGGGGGCAGAGGCCCCCGCCGAGCAGTACTTC	CASSWNQGAEAPAEQYF
TRBV6-5	TRBJ2-7	-	-	TGTGCCAGCAGTCAGGGCCCAGCGCAAGAGCAGTACTTC	CASSQGPAQEQYF
TRBV6-1	TRBJ2-7	-	-	TGTGCCAGCAGTGTACTCTACGAGCAGTACTTC	CASSVLYEQYF
TRBV28	TRBJ1-1	-	-	TGTGCCAGCAGGAGGCCCGCAAACACTGAAGCTTTCTTT	CASRRPANTEAFF
TRBV11-2	TRBJ2-7	once	TRBD2	TGTGCCAGCAGCCGGGGGGAGAGCTCCTACGAGCAGTACTTC	CASSRGESSYEQYF
TRBV5-1	TRBJ1-2	-	TRBD1	TGCGCCAGCAGCTTGGCCAACAGGGGGAGCTACACCTTC	CASSLANRGSYTF
TRBV6-5	TRBJ2-5	-	TRBD2	TGTGCCAGCAGTCGACTAGCGGGGGTAGGAGAGACCCAGTACTTC	CASSRLAGVGETQYF
TRBV16	TRBJ1-5	few	-	TGTGCCAGCAGCCAGCCCCCCAGCGGTGGGCAGCCCCAGCATTTT	CASSQPPSGGQPQHF
TRBV15	TRBJ2-7	-	TRBD2	TGTGCCACCAGCAGAGCATCGGGGGGGGCCTCCTACGAGCAGTACTTC	CATSRASGGASYEQYF
TRBV11-2	TRBJ2-4	-	TRBD1	TGTGCCAGCAGCCCCTCGGACAGGGTCAACAGTCAGTACTTC	CASSPSDRVNSQYF
TRBV11-2	TRBJ2-5	-	TRBD2	TGTGCCAGCAGCTTAGGGGGGACTAGCGGGTGGCAAGAGACCCAGTACTTC	CASSLGGTSGWQETQYF
TRBV7-6	TRBJ2-2	few	-	TGTGCCAGCAGCTTAGAAGCCAACACCGGGGAGCTGTTTTTT	CASSLEANTGELFF
TRBV13	TRBJ1-1	-	-	TGTGCCAGCAGCTCCAGGGGTATGAACACTGAAGCTTTCTTT	CASSSRGMNTEAFF
TRBV28	TRBJ2-7	once	-	TGTGCCAGCAGTTTGGTTCGTACAGGGCGTGGCGAGCAGTACTTC	CASSLVRTGRGEQYF
TRBV29-1	TRBJ2-7	-	-	TGCAGCGTTGTAGGGGACGAGCAGTACTTC	CSVVGDEQYF
TRBV7-3	TRBJ2-3	-	TRBD2	TGTGCCAGCAGCCCCAGCGGGGGGGTCGATACGCAGTATTTT	CASSPSGGVDTQYF
TRBV10-2	TRBJ2-1	-	TRBD1	TGCGCCAGCAGTGAGTCGAACAGGGGGCTCTATGAGCAGTTCTTC	CASSESNRGLYEQFF
TRBV19	TRBJ2-7	-	TRBD1	TGTGCCAGCTCCACGGGACAGGGCTACGAGCAGTACTTC	CASSTGQGYEQYF
TRBV14	TRBJ2-7	-	TRBD2	TGTGCCAGCAGCCAAGGTCAGAGCGGGGAAGGCTTCGTCTACGAGCAGTACTTC	CASSQGQSGEGFVYEQYF
TRBV27	TRBJ1-6	once	-	TGTGCCAGCAGGGACAGTTATTCACCCCTCCACTTT	CASRDSYSPLHF
TRBV7-8	TRBJ1-1	-	-	TGTGCCAGCAAGAAGCCGAACACTGAAGCTTTCTTT	CASKKPNTEAFF
TRBV11-3	TRBJ2-7	-	-	TGTGCCAGCAGGACAATCGAGCAGTACTTC	CASRTIEQYF
TRBV7-8	TRBJ1-1	-	-	TGTGCCAGCAGCTTAGCTTGGGAGACTGAAGCTTTCTTT	CASSLAWETEAFF
TRBV25-1	TRBJ2-7	-	TRBD2	TGTGCCAGCAGTGAAGCTAGCGGGGGGGCCTACGAGCAGTACTTC	CASSEASGGAYEQYF
TRBV6-5	TRBJ1-1	few	TRBD1	TGTGCCAGCAGACCCGGACAGGGGAACACTGAAGCTTTCTTT	CASRPGQGNTEAFF
TRBV30	TRBJ1-5	-	-	TGTGCCTGGAGTGTACGGGGGGCTTCGGGTCAGCCCCAGCATTTT	CAWSVRGASGQPQHF
TRBV5-5	TRBJ2-2	-	-	TGTGCCAGCAGCTTGAAGGGGGGGGACTACACCGGGGAGCTGTTTTTT	CASSLKGGDYTGELFF
TRBV18	TRBJ2-3	-	-	TGTGCCAGCTCACAAGGAGGTGGTAGGCCCCTCCCCACAGATACGCAGTATTTT	CASSQGGGRPLPTDTQYF
TRBV29-1	TRBJ1-1	-	-	TGCAGCGTTGAAGGGAGCAACCCGGGGAACACTGAAGCTTTCTTT	CSVEGSNPGNTEAFF
TRBV30	TRBJ2-7	-	-	TGTGCCTGGACCTCGGTCACTTCCTACGAGCAGTACTTC	CAWTSVTSYEQYF
TRBV4-1	TRBJ1-1	-	TRBD1	TGCGCCAGCAGCCAAGTGGTACAGGGGCCTGAAGCTTTCTTT	CASSQVVQGPEAFF
TRBV28	TRBJ2-7	-	-	TGTGCCAGCAGTTTGGCGGTAAGCTACGAGCAGTACTTC	CASSLAVSYEQYF